A single sample is the source of the 30 T cell receptor beta chains below, sequenced in a study of human T cells and chemical hapten exposure. One entry per CDR3 protein results from TCRdb running MiXCR on the RACE reads. The sample carries some 81,000 distinct CDR3 sequences, about 8% recorded once. Time point noted: patch test 1, 2 weeks after DPC sensitization. The treatment denotes: therapeutic diphenylcyclopropenone sensitization with weekly scalp DPC. This material consisted of whole blood, taken in connection with sensitization to the hapten diphenylcyclopropenone (DPC). These receptors all come from a woman between 25 and 40 years old with alopecia areata. Some clones in this sample may be carry-over from other donors' samples.

This clonotype was found many times. V usage is TRBV20-1 and J usage is TRBJ2-7; D unresolved. The germline V and J ends were trimmed by 1 base and 3 bases, with 10 bases remaining between them. Looked up from germline, CDR1 is DFQATT and CDR2 is SNEGSKA (reference sequence). The length of the CDR3 is 13 residues. The CDR3 loop reads CSARGNEFYEQYF. CDR3 nucleotides: TGCAGTGCTAGAGGGAATGAATTCTACGAGCAGTACTTC.

This rearrangement joins TRBV11-3 to TRBJ2-3; 7 nucleotides match TRBD1. There are 15 residues in the CDR3. Germline V gene lookup returns CDR1 SGHNT and CDR2 YENEEA. The V gene end was trimmed by 3 bases and the J gene end by 1 base; junction bases not matched to a gene: 4. The CDR3 nucleotides are TGTGCCAGCAGCTTTCGACAGGGTGGCACAGATACGCAGTATTTT. It specifies CASSFRQGGTDTQYF.

This clonotype turned up a few times. The genes are TRBV27 and TRBJ2-7, with 11 bases aligning to TRBD1. This CDR3 has 17 amino acids. V lost 5 bases to trimming and J lost 3 bases; unmatched junction nucleotides: 12. Per germline, CDR1 MNHEY and CDR2 SMNVEV (reference sequence). In DNA, the CDR3 is TGTGCCAGCAGTCAACAACCGCCGGGACAGGGGGTCTACGAGCAGTACTTC. Translation: CASSQQPPGQGVYEQYF.

This clonotype showed up many times. This sequence joins TRBV7-3 and TRBJ2-7, with D perhaps TRBD1 or TRBD2 (5 bases each). Per the germline V gene, CDR1 is SGHTA and CDR2 is FQGTGA. Between the trimmed V and J ends, which lost 0 bases and 4 bases, there was a span of 13 bases. The CDR3 sequence is 15 residues long. CDR3 loop: CASSLTGTREYEQYF. As DNA, the CDR3 is TGTGCCAGCAGCTTAACCGGGACGAGAGAGTACGAGCAGTACTTC.

The chain uses TRBV20-1 and TRBJ1-5; D gene ambiguous. CDR3 size: 14 residues. Deletions cut 6 bases from V and 0 bases from J, with 12 bases between. Germline V gene lookup returns CDR1 DFQATT and CDR2 SNEGSKA (reference sequence). CDR3 region: CSALLEYSNQPQHF. CDR3 coding DNA: TGCAGTGCGCTACTGGAGTATAGCAATCAGCCCCAGCATTTT.

This clonotype has at least ten counts. The chain couples TRBV6-6 to TRBJ1-6; no firm D call. CDR1 is MNHNY, CDR2 SVGAGI, per germline (reference sequence). Between the trimmed V and J ends, which lost 2 bases and 9 bases, there was a span of 17 bases. The CDR3 has 16 residues. CDR3: CASSYKFTQTGSPLHF. CDR3 DNA sequence: TGTGCCAGCAGTTACAAATTTACGCAAACCGGTTCACCCCTCCACTTT.

This clonotype was observed at least ten times. This chain joins TRBV7-3 and TRBJ1-1, with D tentatively TRBD1 (5 bases). Trimming stripped 2 bases from V and 7 bases from J, with 8 bases between. CDR1 SGHTA and CDR2 FQGTGA come from the germline V gene. This CDR3 is built from 12 residues. CDR3 residues: CASSLFGGEAFF. Here the CDR3 DNA reads TGTGCCAGCAGCTTATTTGGGGGTGAAGCTTTCTTT.

This clonotype was recorded at least ten times. The rearrangement links TRBV3-1 to TRBJ2-7; D remains unclear. Germline V gene lookup returns CDR1 LGHDT and CDR2 YNNKEL (reference sequence). This CDR3 has 12 residues. The V and J ends lost 1 base and 6 bases respectively, with 7 bases between them. The chain's CDR3 is CASSQARSEQYF. The DNA of the CDR3 is TGTGCCAGCAGCCAAGCCCGGAGCGAGCAGTACTTC.

This clonotype was counted ten times or more. The chain carries TRBV29-1 and TRBJ1-1; unclear D gene. The length of the CDR3 is 13 residues. CDR1 is SQVTM, CDR2 ANQGSEA, per germline. Trimming took off 6 bases at V and 0 bases at J, with 11 bases between the two ends. The CDR3 loop reads CSVSTALNTEAFF. CDR3 nucleotides: TGCAGCGTCAGTACGGCTTTGAACACTGAAGCTTTCTTT.

This clonotype was counted a few times. The chain is built from TRBV14 and TRBJ2-4, with D possibly matching TRBD1 (7 bases). CDR3 length equals 17 residues. V lost 4 bases and J 0 bases, leaving 16 bases between the germline ends. Looked up from germline, CDR1 is SGHDN and CDR2 is FVKESK. The CDR3 spells CASSPVHRGLAKNIQYF. The CDR3, as DNA: TGTGCCAGCAGCCCAGTGCACAGGGGACTAGCCAAAAACATTCAGTACTTC. Based on the CDR3 plus reference TRBV14 and TRBJ2-4, the full variable domain is EAGVTQFPSHSVIEKGQTVTLRCDPISGHDNLYWYRRVMGKEIKFLLHFVKESKQDESGMPNNRFLAERTGGTYSTLKVQPAELEDSGVYFCASSPVHRGLAKNIQYFGAGTRLSVL.

This clonotype was counted at least ten times. V and J are TRBV9 and TRBJ1-4; 7 bases line up with TRBD1. V lost 0 bases and J lost 2; bases outside the gene matches: 7. This CDR3 contains 17 residues. The germline gives CDR1 SGDLS, CDR2 YYNGEE. The CDR3 sequence: CASSVASVRGTNEKLFF. Here the CDR3 DNA reads TGTGCCAGCAGCGTAGCTAGTGTCAGGGGGACTAATGAAAAACTGTTTTTT.

This clonotype was recorded many times. DNA for the CDR3: TGTGCCAGCGGACAGGGGGCGATTTATCAGCCCCAGCATTTT. Translated: CASGQGAIYQPQHF. The J gene is TRBJ1-5, the V gene TRBV2; 11 bases agree with TRBD1. This CDR3 contains 14 residues. Germline V gene data show CDR1 as SNHLY and CDR2 as FYNNEI. V dropped 8 bases and J dropped 5; count of bases not matched to a gene: 5.

This clonotype occurred a few times. V and J are TRBV19 and TRBJ1-1; D is possibly TRBD1 (5 bases). V gave up 3 bases and J gave up 4 bases, with 21 bases separating them. Germline V CDR1 and CDR2: LNHDA, SQIVND (reference sequence). The CDR3 is made up of 17 amino acids. In DNA, the CDR3 is TGTGCCAGTAGTATCGGCCAGGGACGTTCCTGGGGCACTGAAGCTTTCTTT. It yields the protein CASSIGQGRSWGTEAFF.

This clonotype came up a few times. The chain uses TRBV5-1 and TRBJ2-2, with 8 bases identical to TRBD2. CDR1 is SGHRS and CDR2 is YFSETQ in the germline V gene. There are 16 residues in the CDR3. Trimming at V came to 4 bases and at J to 1 base, leaving 6 bases not matched to a gene. The CDR3, as DNA: TGCGCCAGCAGCCCGGAGGGGACTAGGAACACCGGGGAGCTGTTTTTT. This codes for CASSPEGTRNTGELFF.

This clonotype was counted ten times or more. The chain employs TRBV6-1 and TRBJ1-1, with D tentatively TRBD1 (5 bases). The ends were cut back, 5 bases at V and 1 base at J, with 11 bases in the middle. CDR1 is MNHNS and CDR2 is SASEGT in the germline V gene. This CDR3 contains 14 residues. The CDR3 spells CASSFRDGNTEAFF. The CDR3 region has the DNA TGTGCCAGCAGTTTCAGGGATGGGAACACTGAAGCTTTCTTT.

This clonotype has only a few counts. CDR3 DNA sequence: TGTGCCAGCAGCCCTGGGGGGACAGGGAGGACCGGGGAGCTGTTTTTT. This encodes CASSPGGTGRTGELFF. The rearrangement links TRBV5-6 to TRBJ2-2; 9 bases fit TRBD1. J was trimmed by 5 bases and V by 4 bases; bases with no gene match: 9. CDR1 is SGHDT and CDR2 is YYEEEE in the germline V gene. The CDR3 extends over 16 amino acids. The full variable domain, its missing parts supplied by reference TRBV5-6 and TRBJ2-2, is DAGVTQSPTHLIKTRGQQVTLRCSPKSGHDTVSWYQQALGQGPQFIFQYYEEEERQRGNFPDRFSGHQFPNYSSELNVNALLLGDSALYLCASSPGGTGRTGELFFGEGSRLTVL.

This clonotype was detected only a few times. The V and J genes are TRBV6-1 and TRBJ1-5; D uncertain. The germline V and J ends were trimmed by 6 bases and 5 bases, with 14 bases remaining between them. The CDR3 consists of 14 residues. From germline, CDR1 is MNHNS and CDR2 SASEGT. The CDR3 sequence: CASRFSDGHQPQHF. Written as DNA, the CDR3 is TGTGCCAGCAGATTCTCGGACGGCCATCAGCCCCAGCATTTT.

This clonotype was recorded many times. The V gene is TRBV5-1, the J gene TRBJ1-1; 9 nucleotides line up with TRBD1. Germline V CDR1 and CDR2: SGHRS, YFSETQ. J gave up 0 bases and V 4 bases, and 7 bases lay outside the gene matches. CDR3 length: 16 amino acids. CDR3 loop: CASSTGQGFMNTEAFF. The CDR3, as DNA: TGCGCCAGCAGCACCGGACAGGGGTTCATGAACACTGAAGCTTTCTTT. The variable domain in full, completed from reference TRBV5-1 and TRBJ1-1, reads KAGVTQTPRYLIKTRGQQVTLSCSPISGHRSVSWYQQTPGQGLQFLFEYFSETQRNKGNFPGRFSGRQFSNSRSEMNVSTLELGDSALYLCASSTGQGFMNTEAFFGQGTRLTVV.

The table lists this clonotype with a few counts. The chain combines TRBV29-1 with TRBJ1-2; D unresolved. The CDR3 is made up of 13 amino acids. The V end was cut by 7 bases, the J end by 3 bases, with 15 bases between. Germline CDR1 and CDR2: SQVTM and ANQGSEA. DNA of the CDR3: TGCAGCGCCCAATCCGTTGGGTACTATGGCTACACCTTC. Protein product: CSAQSVGYYGYTF.

V gene TRBV21-1 combines with J gene TRBJ1-1. TRBV21-1 is an annotated pseudogene. The CDR3 has 14 amino acids. CDR3 sequence: CASSTGEKNTEAFF. CDR3 coding DNA: TGTGCCAGCAGCACCGGCGAAAAAAACACTGAAGCTTTCTTT.

This clonotype was seen ten or more times. The gene calls are TRBV20-1 and TRBJ1-1; D possibly corresponds to TRBD1 (5 bases). The CDR3 is 14 residues long. With 4 bases removed from V and 1 base from J, the gap between germline ends came to 13 bases. Germline V CDR1 and CDR2: DFQATT, SNEGSKA (reference sequence). DNA of the CDR3: TGCAGTGCTAAGGGGACGGTATGGAACACTGAAGCTTTCTTT. This codes for CSAKGTVWNTEAFF.

This clonotype occurred a few times. The chain carries TRBV7-2 and TRBJ2-3; D may be TRBD2 (6 bases). Looked up from germline, CDR1 is SGHTA and CDR2 is FQGNSA. The CDR3 spans 14 residues. The germline V and J ends were trimmed by 2 bases and 6 bases, with 12 bases remaining between them. CDR3 sequence (DNA): TGTGCCAGCAGCTTAAAGGAGGGGCGGGATACGCAGTATTTT. Its translation: CASSLKEGRDTQYF.

There are a few counts of this clonotype. This chain connects TRBV29-1 to TRBJ2-3; 8 bases fit TRBD1. The CDR3 loop spans 16 amino acids. V trimming: 0 bases; J trimming: 7 bases; junction bases outside the gene matches: 12. In germline, CDR1 is SQVTM, CDR2 ANQGSEA. The CDR3 region is CSVEDLGRGRGNTQYF. The CDR3 region has the DNA TGCAGCGTTGAAGATCTCGGCAGGGGGCGTGGAAATACGCAGTATTTT.

This clonotype was detected many times. V gene TRBV2 combines with J gene TRBJ1-1; D unclear. Trimming took 7 bases from V and 3 from J, leaving 12 bases between them. Germline CDR1 and CDR2: SNHLY and FYNNEI. The CDR3 consists of 13 residues. The CDR3 protein is CASNRVKDTEAFF. CDR3 DNA sequence: TGTGCCAGCAACCGGGTTAAGGACACTGAAGCTTTCTTT.

About this clonotype: The junction and the germline gene differ at one end; a read error may be behind it. The chain employs TRBV10-2 and TRBJ1-2, with 11 nucleotides matching TRBD1. CDR1 is WSHSY and CDR2 is SAAADI in the germline V gene. The CDR3 contains 16 residues. CDR3 sequence reads: CASRGTGGDSNDGYTF. The CDR3 nucleotides read TGCGCCAGCAGGGGGACAGGGGGAGACAGTAACGATGGCTACACCTTC.

This clonotype appeared many times. The chain uses TRBV20-1 and TRBJ2-4; TRBD1 aligns across 10 bases. The CDR3 contains 17 residues. The V gene's germline CDR1 is DFQATT and CDR2 SNEGSKA (reference sequence). V dropped 2 bases and J dropped 1; count of bases not matched to a gene: 8. CDR3 residues: CSARIILGQGAKNIQYF. The CDR3, as DNA: TGCAGTGCTAGAATTATATTGGGACAGGGGGCCAAAAACATTCAGTACTTC.

This clonotype was seen more than once but under ten times. This sequence joins TRBV6-2 or TRBV6-3 and TRBJ2-3, with D perhaps TRBD1 (6 bases). The germline V gene has CDR1 MNHEY and CDR2 SVGEGT. The CDR3 runs 13 residues. V was cut by 6 bases and J by 13 bases, with 20 bases left in between. The chain's CDR3 is CASSPPPGTRKYF. In DNA, the CDR3 is TGTGCCAGCAGCCCCCCACCGGGGACACGAAAGTATTTT.

This clonotype was recorded at least ten times. The chain links TRBV5-1 to TRBJ2-7; the match to TRBD2 covers 11 bases. This CDR3 contains 14 residues. Germline V CDR1 and CDR2: SGHRS, YFSETQ. Losses at the gene ends were 3 bases for V and 2 bases for J; bases not matched to a gene: 1. The CDR3 bases are TGCGCCAGCAGCTATAGCGGGGGGGCCTACGAGCAGTACTTC. Translating gives CASSYSGGAYEQYF. Combining the CDR3 with reference TRBV5-1 and TRBJ2-7 gives the whole variable domain KAGVTQTPRYLIKTRGQQVTLSCSPISGHRSVSWYQQTPGQGLQFLFEYFSETQRNKGNFPGRFSGRQFSNSRSEMNVSTLELGDSALYLCASSYSGGAYEQYFGPGTRLTVT.

This chain joins TRBV9 and TRBJ2-1; 7 positions agree with TRBD1. The V and J ends lost 0 bases and 8 bases, in that order; junction bases with no gene match: 11. In germline, CDR1 is SGDLS, CDR2 YYNGEE. The CDR3 has 16 residues. The CDR3 sequence: CASSVGGDRELHEQFF. DNA of the CDR3: TGTGCCAGCAGCGTAGGGGGCGACAGGGAACTCCATGAGCAGTTCTTC. The whole variable domain, filled in from reference TRBV9 and TRBJ2-1, reads DSGVTQTPKHLITATGQRVTLRCSPRSGDLSVYWYQQSLDQGLQFLIQYYNGEERAKGNILERFSAQQFPDLHSELNLSSLELGDSALYFCASSVGGDRELHEQFFGPGTRLTVL.

The sample holds a few counts of this clonotype. The chain couples TRBV6-6 to TRBJ1-1; the D is unclear. The V end lost 8 bases, the J end lost 1 base, and 14 bases lay between the germline ends. This CDR3 has 14 amino acids. Per the germline V gene, CDR1 is MNHNY and CDR2 is SVGAGI (reference sequence). DNA of the CDR3: TGTGCCAGCCCCAGTGGACCGTCGAACACTGAAGCTTTCTTT. Amino acids: CASPSGPSNTEAFF.